The clone carrying this TCR beta chain was observed a few times. What it binds is not known. These data belong to a study of beta chain features in type 1 diabetes. Expressed TCRB transcripts were sequenced, since all the RNA that had been isolated was reverse transcribed. Clones were read by immunoSEQ multiplex PCR, and TCRdb kept only the in-frame ones, dropping some. This sample yields about 650,000 clones, of which 9.5% to 15% are seen a single time; around 0.12% belongs to the top ten. CDR3 length equals 11 residues. V was clipped by 0 bases and J by 7 bases, with 3 bases between them. From germline, CDR1 is MNHEY and CDR2 SVGAGI. Study findings and constraints: Among patients with Type 1 diabetes, TCRB CDR3s were moderately but significantly shorter in every one of the four CD4+ subsets.

The V and J genes are TRBV6-5 and TRBJ2-5; the D is unclear. This receptor was obtained from a man aged 30 to 45 with type 1 diabetes. The sequenced material came from naive CD4+ T cells from blood. The CDR3, as DNA: TGTGCCAGCAGTTACTCCGGGACCCAGTACTTC. This sequence encodes CASSYSGTQYF.